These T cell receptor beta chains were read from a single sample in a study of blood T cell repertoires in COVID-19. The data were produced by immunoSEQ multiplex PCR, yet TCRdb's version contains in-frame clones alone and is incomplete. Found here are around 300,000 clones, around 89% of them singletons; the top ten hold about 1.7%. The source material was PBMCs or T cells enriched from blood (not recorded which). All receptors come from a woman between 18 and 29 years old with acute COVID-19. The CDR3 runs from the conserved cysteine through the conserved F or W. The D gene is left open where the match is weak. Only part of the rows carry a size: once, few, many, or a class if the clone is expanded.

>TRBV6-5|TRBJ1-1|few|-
TGTGCCAGCAGCCAGGGAGAAGCTTTCTTT
CASSQGEAFF
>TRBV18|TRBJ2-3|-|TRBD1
TGTGCCAGCTCACCAAGATCTGGGACAGGGGTCACAGATACGCAGTATTTT
CASSPRSGTGVTDTQYF
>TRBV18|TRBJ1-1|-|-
TGTGCCAGCTCACCCGAACACCTTGAAGCTTTCTTT
CASSPEHLEAFF
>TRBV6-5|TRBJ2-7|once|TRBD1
TGTGCCAGCAGGACAGGGGGCTACGAGCAGTACTTC
CASRTGGYEQYF
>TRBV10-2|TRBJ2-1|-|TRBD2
TGCGCCAGCAGCGCGCCGGGACTAGCGGGAGAAATACCGTTCTTC
CASSAPGLAGEIPFF
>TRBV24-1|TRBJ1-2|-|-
TGTGCCACCAGTGATGATACAGAGATCCGTGGCTACACCTTC
CATSDDTEIRGYTF
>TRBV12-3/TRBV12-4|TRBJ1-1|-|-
TGTGCCAGCAGTTTGGGGCTGAACACTGAAGCTTTCTTT
CASSLGLNTEAFF
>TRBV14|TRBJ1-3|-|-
TGTGCCAGCAGCAGACAGCCTTACTCTGGAAACACCATATATTTT
CASSRQPYSGNTIYF
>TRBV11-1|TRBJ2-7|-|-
TGTGCCAGCAGCTTAGTCGCGGACTACGAGCAGTACTTC
CASSLVADYEQYF
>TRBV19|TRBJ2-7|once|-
TGTGCCAGTAGTGACTACGCCGGGACTCCAGAGCAGTACTTC
CASSDYAGTPEQYF
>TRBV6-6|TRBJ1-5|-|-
TGTGCCAGCAGTAACCGGGTCTTAAGCAGTCAGCCCCAGCATTTT
CASSNRVLSSQPQHF
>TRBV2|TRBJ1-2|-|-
TGTGCCAGCAGTGACGGGAACTATGGCTACACCTTC
CASSDGNYGYTF
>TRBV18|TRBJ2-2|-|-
TGTGCCAGCTCACCGGGCCCGAACACCGGGGAGCTGTTTTTT
CASSPGPNTGELFF
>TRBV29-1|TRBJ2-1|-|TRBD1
TGCAGCGTTGGAGACAGGGGCCCCTACAATGAGCAGTTCTTC
CSVGDRGPYNEQFF
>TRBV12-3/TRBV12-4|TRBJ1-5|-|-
TGTGCCAGCAGTCCTAGGGGGTGGCAGCCCCAGCATTTT
CASSPRGWQPQHF
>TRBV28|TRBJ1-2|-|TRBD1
TGTGCCAGCAGTTTAAGGGGACAGACCGCCTATGGCTACACCTTC
CASSLRGQTAYGYTF
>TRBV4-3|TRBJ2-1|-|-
TGCGCCAGCAGCCAAGGCGGAGGACTTGACAATGAGCAGTTCTTC
CASSQGGGLDNEQFF
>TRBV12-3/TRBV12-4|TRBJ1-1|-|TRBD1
TGTGCCAGCACCTCACAGGGGGCAACTGAAGCTTTCTTT
CASTSQGATEAFF
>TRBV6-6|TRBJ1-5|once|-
TGTGCCAGCAGTTTGCTTGATCTACTTAGCAATCAGCCCCAGCATTTT
CASSLLDLLSNQPQHF
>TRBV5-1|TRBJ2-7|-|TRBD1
TGCGCCAGCAGCACCCGGACAGGGGAGACCTACGAGCAGTACTTC
CASSTRTGETYEQYF
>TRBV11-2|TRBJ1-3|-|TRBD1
TGTGCCAGCAGCACGCCGATGACAGGGGGAAACACCATATATTTT
CASSTPMTGGNTIYF
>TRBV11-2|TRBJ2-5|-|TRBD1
TGTGCCAGCAGCCCCCCCCGGACAGGGTACCAAGAGACCCAGTACTTC
CASSPPRTGYQETQYF
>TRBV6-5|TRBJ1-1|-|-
TGTGCCAGCAGTTACTCGTATGCGGGGTGGGGCGCTGAAGCTTTCTTT
CASSYSYAGWGAEAFF
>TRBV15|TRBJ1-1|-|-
TGTGCCACTTCAGTTTACTCGGGCACTGAAGCTTTCTTT
CATSVYSGTEAFF
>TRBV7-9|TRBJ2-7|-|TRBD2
TGTGCCAGCAGCAAAGGTGGCAGGGAGGGCTACGAGCAGTACTTC
CASSKGGREGYEQYF